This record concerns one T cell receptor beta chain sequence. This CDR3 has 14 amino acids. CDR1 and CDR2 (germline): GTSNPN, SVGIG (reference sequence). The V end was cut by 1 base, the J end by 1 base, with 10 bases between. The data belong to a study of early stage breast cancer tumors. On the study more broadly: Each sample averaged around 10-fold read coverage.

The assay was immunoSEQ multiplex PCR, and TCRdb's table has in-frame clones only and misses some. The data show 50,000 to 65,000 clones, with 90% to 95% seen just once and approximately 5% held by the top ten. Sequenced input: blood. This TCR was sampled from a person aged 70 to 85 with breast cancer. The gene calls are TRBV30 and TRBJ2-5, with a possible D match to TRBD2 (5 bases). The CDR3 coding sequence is TGTGCCTGGAGTGAAGGGAGATCCCAAGAGACCCAGTACTTC. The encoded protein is CAWSEGRSQETQYF.